The 2 T cell receptor beta chains listed next were all sequenced from one sample in a study of vaccination and CD4 T cells after COVID-19. Documented treatment: approximately 11-day PBMC culture with coronavirus spike peptide pools or control peptides (ViraFEST assay). Once obtained from cultured CD4+ T cells, the DNA was sequenced using the Oncomine TCR Beta short-read assay. TCRdb reprocessed the PCR reads via MiXCR and lists one record per CDR3 protein. The sample contains about 16,000 distinct CDR3 sequences, 50% of which appear only once. These receptors have no identified antigens. The sequenced material came from CD4+ T cells from blood, cultured in vitro. The receptors were gathered from a human donor who had recovered from COVID-19.

A few counts support this clonotype. The chain links TRBV20-1 to TRBJ1-1; possible D gene TRBD1, 5 bases. CDR1 is DFQATT, CDR2 SNEGSKA, per germline (reference sequence). V was cut by 5 bases and J by 0 bases, with 10 bases left in between. The CDR3 loop spans 13 amino acids. The CDR3 DNA reads as TGCAGTGCTCCCCGGGGGGTGAACACTGAAGCTTTCTTT. This codes for CSAPRGVNTEAFF.

This chain connects TRBV30 to TRBJ2-7; D not resolved. This CDR3 spans 10 amino acids. CDR1 GTSNPN and CDR2 SVGIG come from the germline V gene (reference sequence). Trimming shortened V by 2 bases and J by 5 bases, and 4 bases separated the two germline ends. For the CDR3, the DNA is TGTGCCTGGAGTAACAACGAGCAGTACTTC. It yields the protein CAWSNNEQYF.